Only one count was recorded for the clone carrying this TCR beta chain. Its antigen is not known. CDR1 is GTSNPN, CDR2 SVGIG, per germline (reference sequence). CDR3 length: 12 residues. The V gene lost 2 bases and the J gene lost 5 bases, with 9 bases spanning the gap. The data were produced by immunoSEQ multiplex PCR, yet TCRdb's version contains in-frame clones alone and is incomplete. Counted here are more than 45,000 clones, 73% occurring once; the ten biggest clones make up more than 13%. Every patient was affected by relapse after autologous stem cell transplantation, while exposure to brentuximab vedotin was not uniform. The sample is drawn from a study of PD-1 blockade in classical Hodgkin lymphoma. Study-wide results and limits: Newly diagnosed patients were reported to start with lower TCR diversity than healthy donors. Complete responders' baseline diversity resembled that of newly diagnosed patients.

The TCR comes from a human donor with classical Hodgkin lymphoma. V is TRBV30 and J is TRBJ2-5; D unresolved. The input for sequencing was peripheral blood mononuclear cells (PBMCs), taken before the second cycle of nivolumab. DNA for the CDR3: TGTGCCTGGAGTTATACCCTGGAGACCCAGTACTTC. Translated: CAWSYTLETQYF. The whole variable domain, filled in from reference TRBV30 and TRBJ2-5, reads SQTIHQWPATLVQPVGSPLSLECTVEGTSNPNLYWYRQAAGRGLQLLFYSVGIGQISSEVPQNLSASRPQDRQFILSSKKLLLSDSGFYLCAWSYTLETQYFGPGTRLLVL.